This T cell receptor (beta chain) was captured in a study of naive and memory T cell subsets. Looked up from germline, CDR1 is MDHEN and CDR2 is SYDVKM. This CDR3 has 16 amino acids. V gave up 5 bases and J gave up 0 bases, with 14 bases separating them. CMV status came from CD4+ IFNgamma after overnight CMV lysate stimulation. Cells stained for CD3, CD4, CD8, CD45RA, CD27 and viability were sorted into four CD45RA/CD27 subsets. There are many counts of this clonotype. The antigen is undetermined. Study outcomes and limitations: In CD4 and CD8 cells, diversity dropped from naive through EMRA. Expression changes during T cell differentiation may affect RNA-based TCR counts.

An equimolar mix of two oligonucleotides served as the beta constant-region primer for TRBC1 and TRBC2. Ligated cDNA was amplified by four rounds of PCR with nested alpha and beta constant-region primers and SP2. TCRdb redid the calling of the UMI-ligation and nested PCR reads with MiXCR, one entry per CDR3 protein. The top ten hold 1.2% of the sample, which has 80,000 to 95,000 distinct CDR3 sequences, 8% to 9.5% seen once. The V gene is TRBV28, the J gene TRBJ2-4, with a tentative D call TRBD2 (5 bases). What was sequenced was naive CD8+ T cells from blood. The TCR was taken from a human donor in good health. In DNA, the CDR3 is TGTGCCAGCAGTCTCCGGGAACACCTAGCCAAAAACATTCAGTACTTC. Residues: CASSLREHLAKNIQYF.